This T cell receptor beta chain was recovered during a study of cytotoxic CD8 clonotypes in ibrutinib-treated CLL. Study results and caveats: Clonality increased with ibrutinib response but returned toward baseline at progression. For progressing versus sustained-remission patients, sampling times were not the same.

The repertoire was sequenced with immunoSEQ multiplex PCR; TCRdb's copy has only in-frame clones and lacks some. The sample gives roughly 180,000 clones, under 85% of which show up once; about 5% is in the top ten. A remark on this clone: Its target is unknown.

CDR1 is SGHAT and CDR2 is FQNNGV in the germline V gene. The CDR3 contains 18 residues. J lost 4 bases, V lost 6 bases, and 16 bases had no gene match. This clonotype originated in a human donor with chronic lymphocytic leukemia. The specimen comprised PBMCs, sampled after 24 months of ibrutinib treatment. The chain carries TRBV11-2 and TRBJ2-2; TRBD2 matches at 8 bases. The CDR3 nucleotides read TGTGCCAGCAGGGCCGCCCCCCTTTTAGCGGGGAGCACCGGGGAGCTGTTTTTT. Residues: CASRAAPLLAGSTGELFF.